Shown below are 20 T cell receptor beta chains from a single sample sequenced in a study of cytomegalovirus exposure and HLA in healthy donors. The study ran its PCR with 60 Vbeta and 13 Jbeta primers. The table came from immunoSEQ multiplex PCR; TCRdb's copy has only in-frame clones and leaves some out. This sample carries 200,000 to 250,000 clones, with approximately 0.98% going to the ten biggest clones. The sequenced sample consisted of PBMCs. The receptor set was obtained from a woman under 40 in good health and CMV-seropositive.

This chain joins TRBV7-8 and TRBJ2-3; TRBD1 is a possible D gene (5 bases). The CDR3 spans 16 residues. CDR1 SGHVS and CDR2 FQNEAQ come from the germline V gene. V shed 5 bases and J shed 4 bases, with 19 bases lying between them. CDR3 residues: CASSPVGHGNADTQYF. The CDR3 nucleotides are TGTGCCAGCAGCCCGGTCGGACATGGGAATGCAGATACGCAGTATTTT. Using reference TRBV7-8 and TRBJ2-3 for the parts outside the CDR3, the full variable domain is GAGVSQSPRYKVAKRGQDVALRCDPISGHVSLFWYQQALGQGPEFLTYFQNEAQLDKSGLPSDRFFAERPEGSVSTLKIQRTQQEDSAVYLCASSPVGHGNADTQYFGPGTRLTVL.

The V gene is TRBV19, the J gene TRBJ1-5; 9 bases agree with TRBD1. This CDR3 region has 15 residues. CDR1 is LNHDA, CDR2 SQIVND, per germline (reference sequence). Trimming cost V 5 bases and J 5 bases; bases outside gene matches: 7. The CDR3 sequence: CASSAGQGTYQPQHF. Written as DNA, the CDR3 is TGTGCCAGTAGTGCAGGACAGGGGACTTATCAGCCCCAGCATTTT.

The chain has TRBV6-6 and TRBJ1-1; the D is unclear. V was shortened by 2 bases and J by 6 bases, with 10 bases between the two germline ends. The germline V gene encodes CDR1 MNHNY and CDR2 SVGAGI (reference sequence). The CDR3 runs 13 residues. The CDR3: CASSYGEDAEAFF. As DNA, the CDR3 is TGTGCCAGCAGTTACGGGGAGGACGCTGAAGCTTTCTTT.

The V and J genes are TRBV7-2 and TRBJ2-3; D ambiguous. CDR3 length: 15 amino acids. Deletions cut 1 base from V and 7 bases from J, with 15 bases between. Germline CDR1 reads SGHTA; CDR2 reads FQGNSA. The CDR3 region is CASSLDGRPRNTQYF. In nucleotides, the CDR3 is TGTGCCAGCAGCTTAGATGGCAGGCCTCGGAATACGCAGTATTTT.

This chain connects TRBV5-4 to TRBJ2-2, with D unresolved. The V end was cut by 5 bases, the J end by 6 bases, with 8 bases between. This CDR3 is built from 12 residues. CDR1 is SGHNT, CDR2 YYREEE, per germline (reference sequence). This CDR3 reads CASSGPPGELFF. In nucleotides, the CDR3 is TGTGCCAGCAGTGGCCCCCCCGGGGAGCTGTTTTTT.

The V and J genes are TRBV5-4 and TRBJ2-7; 14 nucleotides align to TRBD2. The J segment lost 4 bases and the V segment lost 0 bases, leaving 6 bases of the junction unmatched. The length of the CDR3 is 17 residues. Germline assignment: CDR1 SGHNT and CDR2 YYREEE (reference sequence). CDR3 region: CASSLAQGTSGGYEQYF. In nucleotides, the CDR3 is TGTGCCAGCAGCTTGGCGCAAGGGACTAGCGGGGGTTACGAGCAGTACTTC.

This chain connects TRBV19 to TRBJ1-6; 8 positions agree with TRBD1. The J segment lost 10 bases and the V segment lost 7 bases, leaving 6 bases of the junction unmatched. Germline CDR1 reads LNHDA; CDR2 reads SQIVND (reference sequence). This CDR3 region has 13 residues. The CDR3 nucleotides are TGTGCCAGTACTTCGACAGGGGAATCACCCCTCCACTTT. Amino acid sequence: CASTSTGESPLHF.

This rearrangement joins TRBV9 to TRBJ2-3, with D possibly matching TRBD2 (6 bases). CDR1 SGDLS and CDR2 YYNGEE come from the germline V gene. V was pared by 0 bases and J by 0 bases, with 14 bases between. The CDR3 covers 17 residues. CDR3 protein: CASSVATRAGSTDTQYF. CDR3 sequence (DNA): TGTGCCAGCAGCGTAGCTACGAGGGCGGGGAGCACAGATACGCAGTATTTT.

The gene calls are TRBV4-1 and TRBJ2-7; TRBD2 matches 15 bases. The CDR3 consists of 15 residues. V gave up 4 bases and J gave up 3 bases; unmatched junction bases: 1. Germline-derived CDR1 and CDR2 are MGHRA and YSYEKL. The CDR3, as DNA: TGCGCCAGCAGCCGGGGACTAGCGGGAGGCTACGAGCAGTACTTC. As protein: CASSRGLAGGYEQYF.

This sequence joins TRBV5-8 and TRBJ2-3; the match to TRBD1 covers 7 bases. CDR1 and CDR2 from the germline V gene are SGHTS and YDEGEE. Trimming took 2 bases from V and 2 from J; bases not matched to a gene: 8. The CDR3 covers 16 residues. The CDR3 protein is CASSFSGTALTDTQYF. The CDR3 DNA follows: TGTGCCAGCAGCTTTTCCGGGACAGCCCTCACAGATACGCAGTATTTT.

The chain combines TRBV5-1 with TRBJ2-2; 7 bases are shared with TRBD1. The CDR3 extends over 15 amino acids. The junction had 5 bases not matched to a gene; V was cut back by 0 bases and J by 6 bases. Germline lookup yields CDR1 SGHRS and CDR2 YFSETQ. CDR3 amino acids: CASSLAITGAGELFF. In DNA form, the CDR3 reads TGCGCCAGCAGCTTGGCGATAACAGGGGCCGGGGAGCTGTTTTTT.

This sequence joins TRBV28 and TRBJ1-5; D uncertain. V shed 8 bases and J shed 5 bases, with 16 bases lying between them. Germline CDR1 is MDHEN and CDR2 is SYDVKM. CDR3 length: 14 amino acids. Here the CDR3 reads CASGRQDTYQPQHF. The CDR3 DNA follows: TGTGCCAGCGGAAGGCAGGATACTTATCAGCCCCAGCATTTT.

CDR3 DNA sequence: TGCGCCAGCAGCCAAGTCGTCTCTTTTGGGGACTCTTCCTACAATGAGCAGTTCTTC. It specifies CASSQVVSFGDSSYNEQFF. The chain recombines TRBV4-3 with TRBJ2-1, with a possible D match to TRBD2 (6 bases). This CDR3 has 19 residues. Germline V CDR1 and CDR2: LGHNA, YSLEER. Trimming pared 1 base from V and 1 base from J, leaving 20 bases between.

The chain is built from TRBV5-1 and TRBJ2-3; tentatively, D is TRBD2 (5 bases). Trimming removed 0 bases from V and 0 bases from J, with 17 bases in between. The germline gives CDR1 SGHRS, CDR2 YFSETQ. CDR3 length: 18 residues. CDR3 residues: CASSLDPMSGYSTDTQYF. The CDR3 coding sequence is TGCGCCAGCAGCTTGGATCCCATGAGCGGTTATAGCACAGATACGCAGTATTTT.

Comments on this clone: One end of the junction is discordant with germline, which a read error may explain. This rearrangement joins TRBV19 to TRBJ1-3, with 7 bases identical to TRBD1. This CDR3 has 12 residues. Germline values: CDR1 LNHDA, CDR2 SQIVND (reference sequence). As DNA, the CDR3 is TGCGGAGTCCTCGCAGGGGGTGACACCATATATTTT. Translation: CGVLAGGDTIYF.

This rearrangement joins TRBV27 to TRBJ1-2, with 7 bases that match TRBD1. V dropped 3 bases and J dropped 8; count of bases not matched to a gene: 9. The CDR3 consists of 14 residues. CDR1 is MNHEY and CDR2 is SMNVEV in the germline V gene (reference sequence). CDR3 residues: CASSLTGPPGGYTF. In nucleotides, the CDR3 is TGTGCCAGCAGTTTGACAGGGCCCCCCGGGGGCTACACCTTC.

The chain uses TRBV5-6 and TRBJ1-4; D not resolved. This CDR3 is built from 13 residues. Per germline, CDR1 SGHDT and CDR2 YYEEEE. V was clipped by 2 bases and J by 4 bases, with 6 bases between them. Written as DNA, the CDR3 is TGTGCCAGCAGCTTATACTTTAATGAAAAACTGTTTTTT. It encodes CASSLYFNEKLFF.

The chain has TRBV7-2 and TRBJ1-5; D is ambiguous. The CDR3 consists of 14 residues. Per germline, CDR1 SGHTA and CDR2 FQGNSA. The V end was cut by 1 base, the J end by 1 base, with 5 bases between. CDR3 residues: CASSLDGSNQPQHF. In nucleotides, the CDR3 is TGTGCCAGCAGCTTAGACGGGAGCAATCAGCCCCAGCATTTT.

The chain carries TRBV15 and TRBJ2-7; D is unclear. The length of the CDR3 is 12 residues. Trimming shortened V by 0 bases and J by 6 bases, and 6 bases separated the two germline ends. CDR1 is LNHNV, CDR2 YYDKDF, per germline (reference sequence). DNA of the CDR3: TGTGCCACCAGCAGAGATAGAGGCGAGCAGTACTTC. It specifies CATSRDRGEQYF.

The CDR3 loop reads CASSAQGQGVRTQYF. The CDR3 nucleotides are TGTGCCAGCAGCGCCCAAGGACAGGGGGTCCGGACCCAGTACTTC. V usage is TRBV7-9 and J usage is TRBJ2-5, with 10 bases identical to TRBD1. V lost 5 bases, J lost 7 bases, and 10 bases stayed unmatched. Germline CDR1 reads SEHNR; CDR2 reads FQNEAQ (reference sequence). The CDR3 extends over 15 amino acids.